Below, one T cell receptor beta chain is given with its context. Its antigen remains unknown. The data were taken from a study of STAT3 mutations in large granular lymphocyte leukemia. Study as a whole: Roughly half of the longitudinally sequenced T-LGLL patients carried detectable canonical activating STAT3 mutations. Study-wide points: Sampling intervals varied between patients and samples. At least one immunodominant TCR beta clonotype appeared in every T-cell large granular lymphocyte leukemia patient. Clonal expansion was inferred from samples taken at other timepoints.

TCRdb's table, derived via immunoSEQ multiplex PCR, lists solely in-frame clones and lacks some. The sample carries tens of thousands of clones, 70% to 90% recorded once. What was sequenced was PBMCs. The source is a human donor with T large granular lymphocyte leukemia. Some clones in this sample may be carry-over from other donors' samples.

CDR3 sequence reads: CASSPGQAGETQYF. CDR3 nucleotide sequence: TGCGCCAGCAGTCCCGGACAGGCCGGAGAGACCCAGTACTTC. The chain joins TRBV10-1 to TRBJ2-5; 7 bases match TRBD1. J gave up 4 bases and V 5 bases, and 7 bases lay outside the gene matches. CDR1 WNHNN and CDR2 SYGVQD come from the germline V gene (reference sequence). This CDR3 contains 14 residues.